This entry describes one TCR beta chain. No antigen is known for it. CD45RO negativity and positive selection for CCR7 defined naive CD8 cells, a population that excluded terminally differentiated effector memory CD45RA+ cells. This sample stems from a study of shared clonotypes between healthy human individuals. Overall study findings and caveats: Naive subsets tended to show greater estimated richness than memory subsets.

This CDR3 spans 18 amino acids. Germline V gene sequence: CDR1 SEHNR, CDR2 FQNEAQ (reference sequence). With V trimmed by 5 bases and J by 1 base, 12 bases remained unmatched. The protocol was immunoSEQ multiplex PCR, while the TCRdb copy is restricted to in-frame clones and leaves out a portion. Of roughly 2,000,000 clones in the sample, just under 95% were seen once. Specimen: naive CD8+ T cells sorted from blood. The receptor comes from a man younger than 35 in good health. The chain carries TRBV7-9 and TRBJ2-3; 10 bases align to TRBD2. The CDR3, as DNA: TGTGCCAGCAGCGGCACTAGCGGGGTAAACTCCCGCACAGATACGCAGTATTTT. It encodes CASSGTSGVNSRTDTQYF.